Presented here are 21 T cell receptor beta chains from one specimen sequenced in a study of T cells in Graves' hyperthyroidism and ophthalmopathy. RNA transcripts served as the template for amplifying TCR beta CDR3 regions. Researchers ran a first-round RT-PCR on the TCR CDR3 using the HTBI primer set. MiXCR, applied by TCRdb to the multiplex PCR reads, yields one record per CDR3 protein. The sample includes 300,000 to 500,000 distinct CDR3 sequences, about 15% of them seen just once. Sequencing was performed on blood. Receptor source: a woman aged 25 to 45 with Graves' hyperthyroidism.

This clonotype was recorded many times. The chain carries TRBV5-4 and TRBJ1-1; D is unclear. The germline V gene has CDR1 SGHNT and CDR2 YYREEE (reference sequence). Trimming shortened V by 0 bases and J by 0 bases, and 6 bases separated the two germline ends. The CDR3 consists of 14 residues. CDR3 region: CASSLASVNTEAFF. CDR3 bases: TGTGCCAGCAGCTTGGCTTCGGTGAACACTGAAGCTTTCTTT.

The chain links TRBV25-1 to TRBJ1-1, with D uncertain. V was trimmed by 6 bases and J by 1 base, leaving 12 bases between them. The CDR3 runs to 14 residues. Germline V gene sequence: CDR1 MGHDK, CDR2 SYGVNS. The CDR3 sequence is CASRRADKNTEAFF. CDR3 bases: TGTGCCAGCAGAAGGGCAGACAAGAACACTGAAGCTTTCTTT.

This clonotype was observed at least ten times. The genes are TRBV20-1 and TRBJ2-2, with D possibly being TRBD1 (6 bases). There are 13 residues in the CDR3. V was pared by 1 base and J by 8 bases, with 11 bases between. CDR1 and CDR2 from the germline V gene are DFQATT and SNEGSKA (reference sequence). CDR3: CSARVPGTGELFF. The CDR3 nucleotides read TGCAGTGCTAGAGTACCGGGGACAGGGGAGCTGTTTTTT.

In this sample, this clonotype turned up many times. J is TRBJ2-5 and V is TRBV4-1; TRBD1 matches at 8 bases. Trimming removed 1 base from V and 1 base from J; junction bases left unmatched: 5. This CDR3 contains 16 residues. The germline gives CDR1 MGHRA, CDR2 YSYEKL. CDR3 in DNA: TGCGCCAGCAGCCAAGTCCTCGGACAGGGCCAAGAGACCCAGTACTTC. This codes for CASSQVLGQGQETQYF.

Comments on this clonotype: Since a much larger clone is just one base distant, this may be a read error. This rearrangement joins TRBV2 to TRBJ2-7, with D perhaps matching TRBD1 (5 bases). V gave up 6 bases and J gave up 0 bases, with 12 bases separating them. The CDR3 length is 14 residues. Germline assignment: CDR1 SNHLY and CDR2 FYNNEI. CDR3 nucleotide sequence: TGTGCCAGCAGGGCGACGGACACCTCCTACGAGCAGTACTTC. Amino acids: CASRATDTSYEQYF.

This clonotype appeared many times. The chain links TRBV11-2 to TRBJ2-4; D is uncertain. The V gene lost 0 bases and the J gene lost 5 bases, with 14 bases spanning the gap. There are 16 residues in the CDR3. Germline V gives CDR1 SGHAT, CDR2 FQNNGV. CDR3 amino acids: CASSLENVAAENIQYF. The CDR3 DNA reads TGTGCCAGCAGCTTAGAGAACGTCGCGGCAGAAAACATTCAGTACTTC.

Only a few counts were recorded for this clonotype. The J gene is TRBJ2-4, the V gene TRBV6-2 or TRBV6-3, with a possible D match to TRBD2 (6 bases). The V gene's germline CDR1 is MNHEY and CDR2 SVGEGT. This CDR3 is built from 18 residues. Trimming cost V 5 bases and J 0 bases, with 20 bases left between them. CDR3 nucleotides: TGTGCCAGCAGTCCGGGGGTGACTGTACATCTAGCCAAAAACATTCAGTACTTC. Protein product: CASSPGVTVHLAKNIQYF.

This clonotype was picked up many times. The J gene is TRBJ2-5, the V gene TRBV2, with TRBD2 matching over 10 bases. CDR1 is SNHLY and CDR2 is FYNNEI in the germline V gene. The CDR3 totals 16 residues. J was trimmed by 4 bases and V by 2 bases; bases with no gene match: 7. CDR3 coding DNA: TGTGCCAGCAGTGAACTAGCGGGAGCAGCCCGAGAGACCCAGTACTTC. It codes for CASSELAGAARETQYF.

The rearrangement uses TRBV27 and TRBJ2-1; D uncertain. The CDR3 extends over 14 amino acids. The V gene lost 3 bases and the J gene lost 8 bases, with 14 bases spanning the gap. Germline-derived CDR1 and CDR2 are MNHEY and SMNVEV (reference sequence). DNA of the CDR3: TGTGCCAGCAGTTTCACACCCGCCGGTTATGAGCAGTTCTTC. Encoded protein: CASSFTPAGYEQFF.

This clonotype appeared many times. The chain is built from TRBV11-2 and TRBJ2-1, with a possible D match to TRBD2 (5 bases). Between the trimmed V and J ends, which lost 5 bases and 4 bases, there was a span of 15 bases. CDR3 size: 15 residues. CDR1 is SGHAT and CDR2 is FQNNGV in the germline V gene. The CDR3 region is CASSAPGSQYNEQFF. DNA for the CDR3: TGTGCCAGCAGCGCACCGGGATCTCAATACAATGAGCAGTTCTTC.

Ten or more counts support this clonotype. The gene calls are TRBV7-9 and TRBJ2-7; D is unclear. This CDR3 is 13 amino acids long. Germline-derived CDR1 and CDR2 are SEHNR and FQNEAQ (reference sequence). V was cut by 2 bases and J by 0 bases, with 5 bases left in between. The CDR3 nucleotides are TGTGCCAGCAGCTTACCGCCCTCCTACGAGCAGTACTTC. It translates to CASSLPPSYEQYF. Using reference TRBV7-9 and TRBJ2-7 for the parts outside the CDR3, the full variable domain is DTGVSQNPRHKITKRGQNVTFRCDPISEHNRLYWYRQTLGQGPEFLTYFQNEAQLEKSRLLSDRFSAERPKGSFSTLEIQRTEQGDSAMYLCASSLPPSYEQYFGPGTRLTVT.

The chain is built from TRBV19 and TRBJ1-2; D is unclear. Trimming pared 5 bases from V and 2 bases from J, leaving 15 bases between. Germline CDR1 is LNHDA and CDR2 is SQIVND (reference sequence). The CDR3 loop spans 15 amino acids. The CDR3 DNA reads TGTGCCAGTAGTGCTGGACGGCCTCACAACTATGGCTACACCTTC. Its protein is CASSAGRPHNYGYTF.

The chain is built from TRBV4-2 and TRBJ2-1; 10 bases align to TRBD2. Germline V gene data show CDR1 as LGHNA and CDR2 as YNFKEQ. V shed 4 bases and J 9 bases; nucleotides not matched to a gene: 9. This CDR3 is 15 amino acids long. CDR3 amino acids: CASSPNSGRAGEQFF. The DNA for the CDR3 is TGTGCCAGCAGCCCGAACAGCGGGAGGGCCGGTGAGCAGTTCTTC.

The chain links TRBV27 to TRBJ1-6; no reliable D call. This CDR3 contains 12 residues. Germline V gene lookup returns CDR1 MNHEY and CDR2 SMNVEV (reference sequence). V lost 1 base and J lost 14, with 9 bases in between. CDR3 residues: CASSLYPGALHF. The CDR3, as DNA: TGTGCCAGCAGTTTATATCCTGGGGCCCTCCACTTT.

This clonotype was seen a few times. This rearrangement joins TRBV2 to TRBJ2-1, with 15 nucleotides matching TRBD2. V trimming: 6 bases; J trimming: 10 bases; junction bases outside the gene matches: 7. The CDR3 runs to 15 residues. Germline values: CDR1 SNHLY, CDR2 FYNNEI. The CDR3 sequence is CASSGGLAGGPEQFF. Written as DNA, the CDR3 is TGTGCCAGCAGCGGAGGACTAGCGGGAGGGCCGGAGCAGTTCTTC.

This clonotype was observed at least ten times. The V and J genes are TRBV6-2 or TRBV6-3 and TRBJ2-1; D unresolved. Trimming took off 3 bases at V and 9 bases at J, with 9 bases between the two ends. Germline assignment: CDR1 MNHEY and CDR2 SVGEGT. The CDR3 covers 12 residues. CDR3 residues: CASSYGVGEQFF. Written as DNA, the CDR3 is TGTGCCAGCAGTTATGGCGTCGGTGAGCAGTTCTTC.

Many counts were recorded for this clonotype. This rearrangement joins TRBV30 to TRBJ2-3, with a possible D match to TRBD2 (5 bases). CDR1 and CDR2 from the germline V gene are GTSNPN and SVGIG (reference sequence). The CDR3 sequence is 16 residues long. V lost 0 bases, J lost 6 bases, and 19 bases lay in between. DNA of the CDR3: TGTGCCTGGAGTGTAGGTAACGTGGGAGTCGGGGATACGCAGTATTTT. Protein: CAWSVGNVGVGDTQYF.

Ten or more counts support this clonotype. The gene calls are TRBV20-1 and TRBJ2-1, with a possible D match to TRBD2 (5 bases). The V end was cut by 6 bases, the J end by 6 bases, with 9 bases between. Germline CDR1 DFQATT, CDR2 SNEGSKA (reference sequence). CDR3 length: 11 residues. The CDR3 sequence: CSATLGNEQFF. The DNA of the CDR3 is TGCAGTGCCACACTAGGCAATGAGCAGTTCTTC.

The CDR3 DNA reads TGTGCCACCCAGTTACCTGGGGGGCATGGCTACACCTTC. Translated, it gives CATQLPGGHGYTF. J is TRBJ1-2 and V is TRBV6-2 or TRBV6-3; tentative D call: TRBD1 (6 bases). V dropped 10 bases and J dropped 6 bases, with 18 bases sitting between them. Per the germline V gene, CDR1 is MNHEY and CDR2 is SVGEGT. This CDR3 spans 13 amino acids.

This clonotype was seen just once. The chain has TRBV6-1 and TRBJ2-7; no firm D call. V gave up 4 bases and J gave up 3 bases, with 10 bases separating them. This CDR3 region has 13 residues. Per the germline V gene, CDR1 is MNHNS and CDR2 is SASEGT. The CDR3 protein is CASSGPPLYEQYF. CDR3 DNA: TGTGCCAGCAGTGGACCCCCGCTCTACGAGCAGTACTTC.

This clonotype was counted at least ten times. The chain is built from TRBV2 and TRBJ2-7, with D maybe TRBD1 (5 bases). The CDR3 length is 13 residues. Germline V gives CDR1 SNHLY, CDR2 FYNNEI. Trimming took off 8 bases at V and 4 bases at J, with 15 bases between the two ends. CDR3 bases: TGTGCCAGCCGACAGCAATTATGGTACGAGCAGTACTTC. Residues: CASRQQLWYEQYF. Based on the CDR3 plus reference TRBV2 and TRBJ2-7, the full variable domain is EPEVTQTPSHQVTQMGQEVILRCVPISNHLYFYWYRQILGQKVEFLVSFYNNEISEKSEIFDDQFSVERPDGSNFTLKIRSTKLEDSAMYFCASRQQLWYEQYFGPGTRLTVT.